This TCR beta chain was obtained from a study of CD8 T cells in ankylosing spondylitis. Study findings and constraints: Within ankylosing spondylitis blood, a TCR beta motif made up of under 10 highly homologous variants appeared to be characteristic.

Germline V gene sequence: CDR1 MGHRA, CDR2 YSYEKL. Deletions cut 5 bases from V and 4 bases from J, with 12 bases between. The CDR3 loop spans 14 amino acids. TCRdb fed the 5' RACE reads into MiXCR, producing one record per CDR3 protein. The sample consists of fewer than 550,000 distinct CDR3 sequences, approximately 5% of them appearing once. This clonotype has a handful of counts. As yet, its antigen is unknown. The source material was blood, either unsorted or a sorted T cell fraction (not recorded which). The chain employs TRBV4-1 and TRBJ1-5; the D is unclear. The TCR originated in a male donor with ankylosing spondylitis. The CDR3, as DNA: TGCGCCAGCAGCTATTCGGCAGAGAATCAGCCCCAGCATTTT. It translates to CASSYSAENQPQHF.